This TCR beta chain was obtained from a study of Graves' ophthalmopathy and Graves' hyperthyroidism. For the study at large: Peripheral blood samples were taken at initial diagnosis, before any treatment. Study results and limitations: Detection in blood was also observed for most expanded thyroid clonotypes above 0.001 frequency. A model of 13 signatures distinguished ophthalmopathy from stable hyperthyroidism at approximately 90% sensitivity and about 80% specificity.

This clonotype was detected many times. Its antigen is unidentified. For repertoire sequencing, the TCR beta CDR3 regions were amplified from RNA transcripts. The first-round RT-PCR employed HTBI primers together with the Qiagen OneStep RT-PCR kit. A multiplex PCR was then performed as the second round. TCRdb fed the multiplex PCR reads into MiXCR, producing one record per CDR3 protein. Among about 170,000 distinct CDR3 sequences, over 35% were seen once, and the ten largest hold 5.8%. A volume of around 9.5 ml of fresh peripheral blood supplied the PBMCs. The CDR3 runs 13 residues. Germline trimming cut 6 bases from V and 7 bases from J; bases unmatched to any gene: 12. In germline, CDR1 is DFQATT, CDR2 SNEGSKA (reference sequence).

The sequencing input was peripheral blood. The rearrangement joins TRBV20-1 to TRBJ2-7, with 7 bases aligning to TRBD2. The receptor was derived from a woman aged 35 to 49 with Graves' ophthalmopathy. CDR3 sequence: CSAQVGGAGEQYF. CDR3 nucleotide sequence: TGCAGTGCCCAGGTGGGAGGGGCAGGAGAGCAGTACTTC.